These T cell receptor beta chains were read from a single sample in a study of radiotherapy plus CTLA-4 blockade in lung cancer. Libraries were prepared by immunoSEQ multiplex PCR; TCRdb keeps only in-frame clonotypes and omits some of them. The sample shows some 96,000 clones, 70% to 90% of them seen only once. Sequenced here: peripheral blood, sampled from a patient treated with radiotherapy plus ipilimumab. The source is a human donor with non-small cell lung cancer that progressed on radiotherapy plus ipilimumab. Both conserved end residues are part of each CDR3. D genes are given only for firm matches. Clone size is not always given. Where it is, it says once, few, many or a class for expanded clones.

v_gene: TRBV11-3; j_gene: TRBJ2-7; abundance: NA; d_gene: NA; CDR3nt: TGTGCCAGCAGCGGGAGTCAAAGCCGGACTTCCTACGAGCAGTACTTC; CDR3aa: CASSGSQSRTSYEQYF
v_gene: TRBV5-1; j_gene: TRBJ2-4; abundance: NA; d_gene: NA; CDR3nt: TGCGCCAGCAGCTTGGGGGCGGGGAACATTCAGTACTTC; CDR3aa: CASSLGAGNIQYF
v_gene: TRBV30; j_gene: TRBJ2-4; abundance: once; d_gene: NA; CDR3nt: TGTGCCTGGAGCGGGGGCGTTTCGGGCATTCAGTACTTC; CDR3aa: CAWSGGVSGIQYF
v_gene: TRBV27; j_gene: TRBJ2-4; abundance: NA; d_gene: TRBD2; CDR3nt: TGTGCCAGCAGTGTATCGGGTCTAGCGGGAGCGGGAGCCAAAAACATTCAGTACTTC; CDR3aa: CASSVSGLAGAGAKNIQYF
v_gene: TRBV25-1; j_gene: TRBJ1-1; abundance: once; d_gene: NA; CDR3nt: TGTGCCAGCAGTGCTGTGGGGCGGACTGAAGCTTTCTTT; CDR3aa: CASSAVGRTEAFF
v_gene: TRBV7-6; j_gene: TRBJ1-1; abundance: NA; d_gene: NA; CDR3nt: TGTGCCAGCAGCTTTGGGGCCCAGGTTTTGACTGAAGCTTTCTTT; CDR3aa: CASSFGAQVLTEAFF
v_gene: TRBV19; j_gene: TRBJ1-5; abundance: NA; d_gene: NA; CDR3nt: TGTGCCAGTAGTATAGTAGCGGACAGACCTAATCAGCCCCAGCATTTT; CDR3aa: CASSIVADRPNQPQHF
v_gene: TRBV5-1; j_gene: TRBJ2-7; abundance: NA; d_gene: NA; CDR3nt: TGCGCCAGCAGCTTGGTATCAGGGGCCCGCGAGCAGTACTTC; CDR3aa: CASSLVSGAREQYF
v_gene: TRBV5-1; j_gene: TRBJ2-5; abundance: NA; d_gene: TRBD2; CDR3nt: TGCGCCAGCAGCCCAGGGACTAGAACAGAAGAGACCCAGTACTTC; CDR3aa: CASSPGTRTEETQYF
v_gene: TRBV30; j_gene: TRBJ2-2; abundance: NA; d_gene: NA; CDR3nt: TGTGCCTGGAGTGTATGGGGGGGCGTAGTTAGAGAGCTGTTTTTT; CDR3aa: CAWSVWGGVVRELFF
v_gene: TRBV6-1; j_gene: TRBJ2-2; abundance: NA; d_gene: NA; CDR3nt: TGTGCCAGCAGTGACCAGACTCCTTCGTTCGGGGAGCTGTTTTTT; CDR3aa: CASSDQTPSFGELFF
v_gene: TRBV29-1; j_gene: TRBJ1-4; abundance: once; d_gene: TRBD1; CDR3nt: TGCCACGGGACAGGGTCCCTTAATGAAAAACTGTTTTTT; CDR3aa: CHGTGSLNEKLFF
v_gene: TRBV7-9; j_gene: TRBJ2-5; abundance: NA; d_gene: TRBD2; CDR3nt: TGTGCCAGCAGCCCACCCCGACTAGCGGGATCAGAGACCCAGTACTTC; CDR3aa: CASSPPRLAGSETQYF
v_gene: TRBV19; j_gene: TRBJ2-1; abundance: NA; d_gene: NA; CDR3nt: TGTGCCAGTAGTATAGTGGTTAGCGGAGGGGCTTCGTTCTTC; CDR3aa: CASSIVVSGGASFF
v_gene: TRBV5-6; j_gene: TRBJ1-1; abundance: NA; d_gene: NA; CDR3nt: TGTGCCAGCAGCTTGGACCCGGAGACTGAAGCTTTCTTT; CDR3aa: CASSLDPETEAFF
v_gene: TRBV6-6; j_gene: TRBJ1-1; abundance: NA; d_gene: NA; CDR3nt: TGTGCCAGCAGCCCGGCCGGAGGGACTGAAGCTTTCTTT; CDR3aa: CASSPAGGTEAFF
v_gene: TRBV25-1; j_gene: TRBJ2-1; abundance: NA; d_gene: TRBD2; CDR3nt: TGTGCCAGCAGTGTTTCCCTAGCGGGAGGGAACAATGAGCAGTTCTTC; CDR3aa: CASSVSLAGGNNEQFF
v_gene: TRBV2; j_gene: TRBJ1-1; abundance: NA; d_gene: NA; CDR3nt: TGTGCCAGCAGCCCAAGACAGATTGAGACGAACACTGAAGCTTTCTTT; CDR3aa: CASSPRQIETNTEAFF
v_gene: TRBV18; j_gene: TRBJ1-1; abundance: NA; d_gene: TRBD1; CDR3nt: TGTGCCAGCTCACCACTCCGAACGGGACAGTCAGAAGCTTTCTTT; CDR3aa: CASSPLRTGQSEAFF
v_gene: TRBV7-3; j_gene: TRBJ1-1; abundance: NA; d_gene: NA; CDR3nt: TGTGCCAGCAGCTTAAACGGGGGCCTGACTGAAGCTTTCTTT; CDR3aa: CASSLNGGLTEAFF
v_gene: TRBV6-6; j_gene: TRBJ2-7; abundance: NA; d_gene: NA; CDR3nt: TGTGCCAGCAGTTACGGCCAGAACTACGAGCAGTACTTC; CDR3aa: CASSYGQNYEQYF
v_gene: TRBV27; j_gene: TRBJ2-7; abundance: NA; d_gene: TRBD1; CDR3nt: TGTGCCAGCGGCTACAGGGGGAGCGGCGAGCAGTACTTC; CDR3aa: CASGYRGSGEQYF
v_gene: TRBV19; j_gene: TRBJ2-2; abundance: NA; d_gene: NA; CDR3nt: TGTGCCGGAAAAGAGGAGGCGAACACCGGGGAGCTGTTTTTT; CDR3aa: CAGKEEANTGELFF
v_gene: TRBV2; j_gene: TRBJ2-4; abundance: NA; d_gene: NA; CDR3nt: TGTGCCAGCAGTCAGATGAATCTAGCCAAAAACATTCAGTACTTC; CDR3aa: CASSQMNLAKNIQYF
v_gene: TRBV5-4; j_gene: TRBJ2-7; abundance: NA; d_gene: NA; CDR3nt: TGTGCCAGCAGCCTAGGTACAGGACTGGACTACGAGCAGTACTTC; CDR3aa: CASSLGTGLDYEQYF
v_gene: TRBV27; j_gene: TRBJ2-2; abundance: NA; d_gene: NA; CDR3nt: TGTGCCAGCAGTTTCTGGGGTCCCACCGGGGAGCTGTTTTTT; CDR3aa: CASSFWGPTGELFF